This T cell receptor beta chain was obtained from a study of blood T cells in healthy people across ages. Study results and limitations: No conclusive comparison of naive versus antigen-experienced cells was possible with unsorted PBMCs. Samples with more naive T cells showed higher observed beta diversity.

Points on this clonotype: Its antigen is not known.

Primed by a sample-barcoded 5' primer and a J-beta primer mix, a second PCR proceeded for roughly 6 to 12 cycles. Each CDR3 protein gets one entry after TCRdb re-called the 5' RACE reads with MiXCR. The profile covers some 920,000 distinct CDR3 sequences, with roughly 47% appearing a single time and 20% to 25% taken by the ten largest. Sequenced sample: blood. The clonotype originates from a woman aged 60 to 75 in good health.

The CDR3: CASSQIQGAIYNEQYF. CDR3 DNA: TGTGCCAGCAGCCAAATACAGGGGGCTATCTACAATGAGCAGTACTTC. This chain links TRBV4-2 with TRBJ2-1; TRBD1 aligns across 9 bases. The DNA end is more similar to TRBJ2-7, so the J call may be wrong. The CDR3 spans 16 residues. CDR1 LGHNA and CDR2 YNFKEQ come from the germline V gene.